This T cell receptor beta chain was sequenced during a study of shared clonotypes between healthy human individuals (TCRdb year 2020). Concerning the study at large: A couple of women and three men aged 18 to 49 years were included in the cohort. The study deeply sequenced blood TCR repertoires of five healthy adults to estimate repertoire size and the extent of clonotype sharing between individuals. To increase sequencing depth and limit assay-specific biases, TCR repertoire library preparation and sequencing were carried out by different laboratories using diverse techniques. Leukapheresis yielded between about 0.94 and 9.5 billion PBMCs per donor. On the study overall, not on this receptor specifically: Sampling was restricted to blood, and TCR repertoires in tissue are likely to differ from TCR repertoires in blood. Pairwise subsampling indicated that sequencing depth was expected to affect the degree of clonotype sharing among donors. The genetic and exposure-history diversity represented was limited by the small number of donors.

The donors were healthy, HIV-negative adults who had no recently reported acute infections or vaccinations. All donors were Caucasian adults living in Nashville, Tennessee, USA. For unsorted samples, tens of millions of PBMCs were counted and genomic DNA was extracted with the QIAamp DNA Blood Mini kit. Blood was obtained by leukapheresis, after which PBMCs were separated by Ficoll-Histopaque density gradient centrifugation and cryopreserved in liquid nitrogen vapor phase. TCR CDR3 regions were amplified from genomic DNA by multiplex PCR using the deep immunoSEQ assay. For each cell subset, the extracted genomic DNA was distributed evenly across all wells of several immunoSEQ 96-well plates, and each plate served as one replicate. Each replicate PCR for unsorted PBMC received about 310 ng genomic DNA, equal to tens of thousands of T cell genomes. Unsorted PBMC genomic DNA was sequenced across ten immunoSEQ deep assay plates. Purified libraries were measured with a Qubit 3.0 fluorometer, size-checked on a Bioanalyzer 2100, and measured again with the KAPA Library Quantification kit. Every immunoSEQ 96-well plate was sequenced on a dedicated single-read 150-cycle Illumina NextSeq 550 flow cell. The paper's processing steps were these. Because the immunoSEQ output held only junctional sequences and lacked quality scores, the filtering could not match the filtering applied to full-length reads. To assign V/J genes and CDR3, sequences were annotated against IMGT germline references using PyIR, a Python wrapper for IgBLAST v1.9. Reads were filtered out if the reads had weak V/J assignments (E-value above 1e-6), no CDR3, stop codons, out-of-frame junctions, or ambiguous translated residues. A V3J clonotype was defined by an identical inferred V gene, J gene, and CDR3 amino acid sequence. Percentage overlap between repertoires was computed as shared unique clonotypes divided by the size of the smaller repertoire. Three approaches were used to assess repertoire richness: RTK rarefaction, the Chao1 estimator, and Recon v2.1 estimates of unobserved clonotypes. TCRdb retrieved this table from immuneACCESS and kept in-frame rearrangements only. Not all clones are present; in checked studies, unresolved V genes account for under half, and no reason is known for the remainder. V and J calls and clone size are copied from that table; D and trimming were computed from the DNA. The table for this sample lists about 490,000 clones; approximately 82% of them were counted only once. Jointly, the top ten make up 12% of the sample.

The junction carries 11 bases between V and J, which are trimmed by 7 bases and 2 bases respectively. Taken from the germline V gene, the CDR1 and CDR2 loops are SQVTM and ANQGSEA. Spanning cysteine to phenylalanine, the CDR3 consists of 12 amino acids. The CDR3 DNA has 36 bases and is translated from base 1. This clone has ten or more counts. It lacks a known antigen. Base qualities are not recorded, but no much larger clone differs from it by a single base. The receptor was derived from a woman between 40 and 50 years old in good health. Some clones in this sample may be carry-over from other donors' samples. The sequence links TRBV29-1 to TRBJ2-5; the D region possibly corresponds to TRBD1 (6 bases align). The sequenced material came from PBMCs. For the CDR3, the sequence is CSAGGQQETQYF. The sequenced DNA is TGCAGCGCCGGTGGACAGCAAGAGACCCAGTACTTC.